Below, one T cell receptor (beta chain) is given with its context. Its antigen remains unknown. V was pared by 5 bases and J by 3 bases, with 13 bases between. Germline values: CDR1 MNHEY, CDR2 SMNVEV (reference sequence). CDR3 length equals 15 residues. The sample is drawn from a study of cytomegalovirus exposure and HLA in healthy donors. It was with 60 Vbeta and 13 Jbeta primers that the PCR ran. Sequenced by immunoSEQ multiplex PCR; TCRdb stores in-frame clones only, minus some. The sample records more than 85,000 clones, around four fifths being singletons. Study-wide results and limits: TCR beta chains numbering 150 to 200 were designated cytomegalovirus-associated.

Input material: PBMCs. This TCR derives from a man in his forties or fifties in good health and CMV-seronegative. The chain joins TRBV27 to TRBJ2-2; weak D call: TRBD2 (6 bases). In nucleotides, the CDR3 is TGTGCCAGCAGTCCTCTAGGCGGGGACACCGGGGAGCTGTTTTTT. It is translated as CASSPLGGDTGELFF.